The next 3 T cell receptor beta chains were all read from a single sample in a study of memory CD4+ T cells and cytomegalovirus serostatus. Data came from immunoSEQ multiplex PCR; TCRdb stores just in-frame clones and leaves some out. The sample comprises under 50,000 clones, around 80% of which are singletons, and 0.94% rests with the top ten. Single viable CD3+CD4+CD8-CD45RO+ cells were sorted as the memory CD4+ T cells. Input material: memory CD4+ T cells from blood. The source is an adult in good health and CMV-seronegative.

This chain links TRBV19 with TRBJ2-3, with TRBD2 matching 12 bases. The CDR3 extends over 18 amino acids. CDR1 and CDR2 (germline): LNHDA, SQIVND (reference sequence). V gave up 3 bases and J gave up 0 bases; unmatched junction bases: 7. CDR3 DNA: TGTGCCAGTAGTATCCGCGGACTAGCGGGGAGTAGCACAGATACGCAGTATTTT. The encoded protein is CASSIRGLAGSSTDTQYF.

The chain couples TRBV5-8 to TRBJ1-5, with 9 bases matching TRBD1. CDR3 size: 17 residues. Germline V gives CDR1 SGHTS, CDR2 YDEGEE. V shed 9 bases and J 0 bases; nucleotides not matched to a gene: 13. The CDR3 DNA follows: TGTGCCACCCTGCCCAGGACAGGGGACTATAGCAATCAGCCCCAGCATTTT. Amino acids: CATLPRTGDYSNQPQHF.

This clone appeared a few times. The chain joins TRBV21-1 to TRBJ2-5; the D call of TRBD2 is as the table states it, not checked on the DNA. TRBV21-1 is a pseudogene locus. This CDR3 contains 17 residues. This CDR3 is CASLGLAGGTYQETQYF. CDR3 nucleotides: TGTGCCAGCCTCGGCCTAGCGGGGGGCACGTACCAAGAGACCCAGTACTTC.